What follows are 20 T cell receptor beta chains derived from one specimen sequenced in a study of T-cell reconstitution after alpha-beta-depleted transplantation in children. It was with unique molecular identifiers that the TCRbeta library was prepared. In TCRdb, the PCR reads were re-called with MiXCR into one record per CDR3 protein. The sample lists about 1,000,000 distinct CDR3 sequences, about 29% occurring once. This specimen consisted of PBMCs, mostly from graft donor cells, obtained 360 days after TCRalphabeta/CD19-depleted stem cell transplant. These receptors originate from a boy younger than two who had a stem cell transplant for SCID, so the T cells may come from the graft donor.

The V call is TRBV2, the J call TRBJ2-2; TRBD1 aligns across 8 bases. This CDR3 spans 16 amino acids. In germline, CDR1 is SNHLY, CDR2 FYNNEI. V gave up 6 bases and J gave up 4 bases; unmatched junction bases: 10. The DNA for the CDR3 is TGTGCCAGCAGGAAAGAGGGACAGGTCCTCACCGGGGAGCTGTTTTTT. Its translation is CASRKEGQVLTGELFF.

The V gene is TRBV29-1, the J gene TRBJ1-1; D is ambiguous. Germline lookup yields CDR1 SQVTM and CDR2 ANQGSEA. This CDR3 has 12 residues. Trimming cost V 2 bases and J 5 bases, with 9 bases left between them. This CDR3 is CSVEFRETEAFF. Here the CDR3 DNA reads TGCAGCGTTGAATTTAGGGAAACTGAAGCTTTCTTT.

V usage is TRBV7-8 and J usage is TRBJ1-1; D call uncertain. CDR1 is SGHVS, CDR2 FQNEAQ, per germline. The ends were cut back, 4 bases at V and 1 base at J, with 10 bases in the middle. The CDR3 extends over 14 amino acids. The CDR3 DNA reads TGTGCCAGCAGCTCAATGGGTTCGAACACTGAAGCTTTCTTT. Translation: CASSSMGSNTEAFF.

This clonotype was recorded a few times. J is TRBJ2-7 and V is TRBV4-3; D is possibly TRBD1 or TRBD2 (5 bases each). From germline, CDR1 is LGHNA and CDR2 YSLEER. The ends were cut back, 3 bases at V and 2 bases at J, with 14 bases in the middle. The CDR3 has 15 amino acids. The CDR3, as DNA: TGCGCCAGCAGCCATACCCGGGACGGCGCCTACGAGCAGTACTTC. This sequence encodes CASSHTRDGAYEQYF.

This clonotype showed up just a few times. The chain couples TRBV12-3 or TRBV12-4 to TRBJ1-2, with a possible D match to TRBD1 (6 bases). This CDR3 region has 15 residues. V was shortened by 3 bases and J by 2 bases, with 13 bases between the two germline ends. CDR3 DNA: TGTGCCAGCAGTTTGGTGACAGGAACCAACTATGGCTACACCTTC. This codes for CASSLVTGTNYGYTF.

The gene calls are TRBV6-5 and TRBJ1-1; the D gene is possibly TRBD1 (6 bases). Trimming shortened V by 3 bases and J by 3 bases, and 11 bases separated the two germline ends. Germline V lookup: CDR1 MNHEY, CDR2 SVGAGI. The CDR3 is made up of 14 amino acids. The CDR3 region has the DNA TGTGCCAGCAGTTATGGGGGGCAGTACACTGAAGCTTTCTTT. It is translated as CASSYGGQYTEAFF.

CDR3 DNA: TGTGCCAGCAGCTTAGCGCTGCCTGGGGGCTTCACCGGGGAGCTGTTTTTT. This codes for CASSLALPGGFTGELFF. The rearrangement joins TRBV7-8 to TRBJ2-2; D is possibly TRBD1 (6 bases). The germline V and J ends were trimmed by 0 bases and 4 bases, with 15 bases remaining between them. CDR1 and CDR2 from the germline V gene are SGHVS and FQNEAQ. This CDR3 spans 17 amino acids.

The V and J genes are TRBV12-3 or TRBV12-4 and TRBJ1-5; TRBD1 matches at 7 bases. CDR3 size: 15 residues. The V gene end was trimmed by 6 bases and the J gene end by 2 bases; junction bases not matched to a gene: 7. The CDR3 sequence is CASRPTGAGNQPQHF. For the CDR3, the DNA is TGTGCCAGCAGACCAACAGGGGCCGGCAATCAGCCCCAGCATTTT.

J is TRBJ2-1 and V is TRBV7-9; D not certain. The CDR3 sequence is 16 residues long. The ends were cut back, 5 bases at V and 5 bases at J, with 19 bases in the middle. CDR1 and CDR2 (germline): SEHNR, FQNEAQ (reference sequence). The CDR3: CASSITRAPGDNEQFF. The CDR3 nucleotides read TGTGCCAGCAGCATAACCCGGGCCCCAGGAGACAATGAGCAGTTCTTC. Drawing the rest from reference TRBV7-9 and TRBJ2-1, the complete variable domain is DTGVSQNPRHKITKRGQNVTFRCDPISEHNRLYWYRQTLGQGPEFLTYFQNEAQLEKSRLLSDRFSAERPKGSFSTLEIQRTEQGDSAMYLCASSITRAPGDNEQFFGPGTRLTVL.

This chain uses TRBV28 with TRBJ2-7; unclear D gene. V shed 5 bases and J shed 2 bases, with 16 bases lying between them. The V gene's germline CDR1 is MDHEN and CDR2 SYDVKM. CDR3 length: 15 amino acids. The CDR3 nucleotides read TGTGCCAGCAGTCTCCTACTAACCCGGACCTACGAGCAGTACTTC. Translation gives CASSLLLTRTYEQYF.

The chain recombines TRBV6-2 or TRBV6-3 with TRBJ2-5; no definite D call. CDR1 and CDR2 (germline): MNHEY, SVGEGT. V lost 4 bases to trimming and J lost 4 bases, with 19 bases between them. This CDR3 spans 16 amino acids. CDR3 amino acids: CASSSYWAAPGETQYF. In nucleotides, the CDR3 is TGTGCCAGCAGTTCCTACTGGGCGGCCCCGGGAGAGACCCAGTACTTC.

This clonotype was seen a handful of times. V is TRBV5-1 and J is TRBJ2-1; perhaps TRBD2 as D (6 bases). The CDR3 is made up of 15 amino acids. Trimming took 0 bases from V and 7 from J, leaving 14 bases between them. The germline V gene encodes CDR1 SGHRS and CDR2 YFSETQ. The CDR3 nucleotides are TGCGCCAGCAGCTTGGTATGGATTGGGGGGAATGAGCAGTTCTTC. The encoded protein is CASSLVWIGGNEQFF.

This clonotype was observed a handful of times. CDR3 protein: CASSQAPPGPIQETQYF. The CDR3 DNA follows: TGCGCCAGCAGCCAAGCACCTCCGGGACCGATACAAGAGACCCAGTACTTC. The chain carries TRBV4-1 and TRBJ2-5, with D perhaps matching TRBD1 or TRBD2 (5 bases each). Trimming removed 1 base from V and 2 bases from J, with 17 bases in between. The CDR3 is 17 residues long. The germline V gene has CDR1 MGHRA and CDR2 YSYEKL.

This clonotype was detected many times. The gene calls are TRBV5-1 and TRBJ2-3; 11 positions match TRBD2. J gave up 1 base and V 0 bases, and 7 bases lay outside the gene matches. This CDR3 is built from 18 residues. Germline CDR1 and CDR2: SGHRS and YFSETQ. The CDR3 reads CASSLGLAGGPGTDTQYF. The CDR3 region has the DNA TGCGCCAGCAGCTTGGGGCTAGCGGGGGGACCGGGCACAGATACGCAGTATTTT.

This clonotype turned up a few times. The CDR3 protein is CASSPSQGSNQPQHF. DNA for the CDR3: TGTGCCAGCAGCCCAAGTCAGGGTAGCAATCAGCCCCAGCATTTT. The chain has TRBV7-2 and TRBJ1-5; perhaps TRBD1 as D (5 bases). Germline V gives CDR1 SGHTA, CDR2 FQGNSA. The CDR3 extends over 15 amino acids. V shed 5 bases and J shed 0 bases, with 11 bases lying between them.

The chain recombines TRBV15 with TRBJ2-5; possibly TRBD1 or TRBD2 for D (6 bases each). This CDR3 contains 17 residues. V was pared by 2 bases and J by 1 base, with 17 bases between. Looked up from germline, CDR1 is LNHNV and CDR2 is YYDKDF (reference sequence). This CDR3 reads CATSRRDRGAIQETQYF. As DNA, the CDR3 is TGTGCCACCAGCAGAAGAGATAGGGGGGCGATCCAAGAGACCCAGTACTTC.

This clonotype was observed a handful of times. V and J are TRBV20-1 and TRBJ1-1; D gene ambiguous. From germline, CDR1 is DFQATT and CDR2 SNEGSKA (reference sequence). V was clipped by 6 bases and J by 3 bases, with 11 bases between them. The CDR3 contains 12 residues. The CDR3 bases are TGCAGTGCCCGCTGGGGAGACACTGAAGCTTTCTTT. This gives the protein CSARWGDTEAFF.

The chain carries TRBV6-2 or TRBV6-3 and TRBJ2-1, with 16 bases that match TRBD2. The length of the CDR3 is 17 residues. The V segment lost 11 bases and the J segment 7 bases; nucleotides outside the gene matches: 14. Germline CDR1 is MNHEY and CDR2 is SVGEGT. CDR3 in amino acids: CAGKGLAGGQVLNEQFF. Here the CDR3 DNA reads TGTGCCGGAAAGGGACTAGCGGGGGGGCAGGTGTTGAATGAGCAGTTCTTC.

The rearrangement joins TRBV12-5 to TRBJ2-1; 15 bases match TRBD2. The CDR3 extends over 19 amino acids. Germline V lookup: CDR1 LGHNT, CDR2 FRNRAP. V was clipped by 5 bases and J by 3 bases; unmatched bases: 11. CDR3 nucleotide sequence: TGTGCTAGTGGTACGCTAGGACTAGCGGGGGGGCCCTTCTACAATGAGCAGTTCTTC. This translates into CASGTLGLAGGPFYNEQFF.

The genes are TRBV6-1 and TRBJ2-1, with TRBD1 as a possible D gene (6 bases). V shed 5 bases and J shed 4 bases, with 21 bases lying between them. Germline V gives CDR1 MNHNS, CDR2 SASEGT. The CDR3 has 17 amino acids. CDR3 nucleotide sequence: TGTGCCAGCAGTCCCCTCCTCCAGGGGTTTGCGTACAATGAGCAGTTCTTC. This encodes CASSPLLQGFAYNEQFF.